This T cell receptor beta chain was observed in a study of T cell responses to AZD1222 COVID-19 vaccine (dated by TCRdb to about 2021). Describing the broader study: TCR sequencing was performed for approximately 240 trial participants, of whom some 200 were given two doses of AZD1222 and roughly 25 were given two doses of MenACWY control vaccine. Trial participants were enrolled into age subgroups of 18-55, 56-69 and 70-plus years, which contained 148, 28 and 57 TCR-sequenced participants, respectively. What the work shows at the level of the full study, not this receptor alone: Spike-specific TCR breadth and depth rose significantly after two AZD1222 doses compared with day 0 and with MenACWY recipients. Because no day 14 peak-response samples were available, repertoires were characterized only after the peak T cell response. Only six or seven AZD1222 recipients were SARS-CoV-2 seropositive at baseline, limiting conclusions about previously exposed vaccinees. The whole spike protein was spanned by vaccine-associated CD4 TCRs, and dominant responses were seen in regions 160-218 and 743-854. In the small 56-69-year group, the increase in depth fell short of significance, most likely because of low power. Epitopes outside the regions mutated in the B.1.351 and B.1.1.7 variants were reportedly recognized by nearly half of the unique spike-specific TCRs. Participants were mostly white British and included more females than males, and it was suggested by the authors that clonal diversity may have been underestimated.

What the time point label conveys for this sample: sample from adult after SARS-CoV-2 infection, after symptom onset. A couple of convalescent COVID-19 patients, sampled after symptom onset from adults with prior SARS-CoV-2 infection, were also TCR-sequenced for comparison. Points on this clone: Its antigen is currently not known. Per-base qualities were not stored, and no clone one base away is much larger.

The CDR3 regions of human TCRbeta chains were subjected to immunosequencing. Turning to the authors' computational methods: TCRs in the repertoires were matched against a reference library of SARS-CoV-2-specific TCRs that had been generated with the MIRA antigen-specificity platform. Breadth was defined as the fraction of unique TCRs that were SARS-CoV-2-associated, and depth was defined as the fraction of total T cells that were SARS-CoV-2-associated. Using the MIRA data, each spike-specific TCR was mapped to the spike region that the TCR reacts to and placed in a CD4 or CD8 class. Log10-transformed breadth and depth values were compared by one-way ANOVA with Sidak's multiple comparisons tests. As stored in TCRdb, this immuneACCESS dataset retains in-frame rearrangements with V and J assigned. A fraction of the clones does not appear; measured against another copy, unresolved V genes explain less than half of the discrepancy, and the remainder lacks a known reason. V and J calls plus clone size are reproduced from that table; the DNA served to infer D and trimming. Recorded for this sample are some 150,000 clones; 75% to 90% of them occurred a single time. The ten biggest clones cover more than 6.5% of the sample.

This material consisted of peripheral blood, taken after recovery from COVID-19. The receptor was derived from an adult who had recovered from COVID-19.

The DNA sequence is given as TGCGCCAGCAGCGGCGAGTCTAGCGGGATGGGTTACGATGAGCAGTTCTTC. This encodes CASSGESSGMGYDEQFF. This sequence uses TRBV5-1 and TRBJ2-1, with 9 junctional bases fitting TRBD2. The CDR3 numbers 17 residues from cysteine through phenylalanine. Of all the DNA, just the CDR3 is kept, 51 bases in frame from base 1. V is pruned by 4 bases and J by 8 bases, leaving 16 bases of the junction without a gene match. The germline V gene sets CDR1 to SGHRS and CDR2 to YFSETQ.